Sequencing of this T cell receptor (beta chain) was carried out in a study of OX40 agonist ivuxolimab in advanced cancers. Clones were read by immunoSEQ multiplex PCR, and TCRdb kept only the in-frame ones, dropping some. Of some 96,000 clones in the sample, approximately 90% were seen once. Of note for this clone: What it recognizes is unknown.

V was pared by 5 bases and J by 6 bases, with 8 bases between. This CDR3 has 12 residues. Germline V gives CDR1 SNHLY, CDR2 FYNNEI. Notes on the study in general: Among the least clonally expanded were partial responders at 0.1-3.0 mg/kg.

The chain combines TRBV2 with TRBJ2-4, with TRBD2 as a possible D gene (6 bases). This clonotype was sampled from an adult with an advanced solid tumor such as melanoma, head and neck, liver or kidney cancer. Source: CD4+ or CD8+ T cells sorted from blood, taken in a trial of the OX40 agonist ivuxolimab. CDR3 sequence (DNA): TGTGCCAGCAGTTGGGACTCAAACATTCAGTACTTC. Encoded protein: CASSWDSNIQYF.